This T cell receptor beta chain was identified during a study of memory CD4+ T cells and cytomegalovirus serostatus (dated by TCRdb to between 2019 and 2020). About the investigation overall: A total of about 33 healthy Belgian adults, of whom 9 were CMV seropositive and about 24 were CMV seronegative, were included in the cohort. To replicate a published TCR-based CMV serostatus classifier, the study sequenced CD4+ memory TCRbeta repertoires from a Belgian cohort whose cytomegalovirus serostatus was known.

A FACSAria II was used to sort memory CD4+ T cells, defined as single viable CD3+CD4+CD8-CD45RO+ cells. CMV serostatus was determined using a Roche Elecsys assay that detects serum IgG against CMV pp150, pp28, p38 and p52. After the samples were thawed, total CD4+ T cells were enriched through positive selection using CD4 magnetic microbeads. The samples came from a separate study whose specific focus was interrogating the CD4+ T cell memory repertoire. Following standard operating procedures, peripheral blood mononuclear cells were isolated and cryopreserved, while serum was kept at -80 degrees C. The staining used CD3-PerCP (BW264/56), CD4-APC (RPA-T4), CD45RO-PE (UCHT1) and CD8-Pacific Orange (3B5) antibodies, and Sytox blue was used to exclude non-viable cells. Genomic DNA was extracted from sorted cells with the Quick-DNA Microprep Kit. Amplification of TCRbeta DNA was done with the immunoSEQ hsTCRbeta kit, following the protocol from the manufacturer. TCRbeta libraries were sequenced on an Illumina MiSeq instrument. The authors' pipeline ran thus. Removing out-of-frame sequences left some 2.4 million distinct TCRbeta sequences, an average of approximately 61,000 per individual. Each individual was scored by the count of fewer than 200 previously reported CMV-associated TCRbeta sequences and the total productive distinct TCRbeta count. A beta-binomial model was reimplemented in Python, and scikit-learn random forests with default parameters were trained on US cohort data. Classifier performance on the Belgian cohort was summarized as median AUC with percentile confidence intervals over 10,000 bootstrap iterations. Imported from immuneACCESS, the table was reduced by TCRdb to in-frame sequences with V and J called. These copies leave out some clones; in studies compared against another copy, an unresolved V gene accounts for under half, and the cause of the remainder is not known. V, J and clone size are those of that table, while D and trimming were read from the DNA. The sample includes over 60,000 clones, with 70% to 80% observed a single time. The ten largest clones capture 0.75% to 0.9% of the sample.

CDR1 and CDR2, looked up from the germline V gene, are SGHDT and YYEEEE. Counted from cysteine to phenylalanine, this CDR3 has 13 amino acids. Just the 39-base CDR3 DNA is kept, in frame starting at base 1. V is reduced by 6 bases and J by 2 bases, leaving a spacing of 11 bases between them. As concerns this clone: This clone's antigen is unknown. Per-base qualities were not stored, and no clone one base away is much larger.

Summary of the overall study and its limitations: The results were read as suggesting that the CMV-associated TCR signature is, for the most part, present in the CD4+ memory repertoire. On the Belgian cohort, the classifier built on the original framework reached a median bootstrapped AUC of around 0.96, with a 95% CI of 0.76-1.00. CMV serostatus prediction reached a median bootstrapped AUC of 0.95 with the original framework and roughly 0.9 with a US-trained random forest. Among the 150 to 200 previously reported CMV-associated TCRbeta sequences, 67 showed up in the CD4+ memory repertoires, with each one found in between one and five individuals. Only CD4+CD45RO+ memory cells were sequenced, unlike the original study, which covered naive and memory CD4+ and CD8+ populations.

The receptor was isolated from an adult in good health and CMV-seronegative. The sample consisted of memory CD4+ T cells from blood. Here the chain combines TRBV5-6 and TRBJ2-5, with TRBD2 tentatively as D gene (5 bases match). This receptor carries the CDR3 CASTSGLQETQYF. In nucleotide form, the sequence is TGTGCCAGCACCTCCGGACTTCAAGAGACCCAGTACTTC.